This T cell receptor (beta chain) appears in the sequencing data of a study of blood T cell repertoires in COVID-19. Overall study context: The cDNA or gDNA used as material had been derived from T cells, B-cell-depleted T cells, or PBMCs.

This clone was seen more than once but under ten times. Method: immunoSEQ multiplex PCR; TCRdb's copy keeps in-frame clones and lacks some. Of 100,000 to 150,000 clones listed, approximately 86% were seen once; the top ten hold 2.3%. The V segment lost 1 base and the J segment 0 bases; nucleotides outside the gene matches: 2. Germline V gene lookup returns CDR1 LGHNA and CDR2 YNFKEQ. The CDR3 is made up of 17 amino acids. Allocation to cohorts depended on clinical history reported by the participants. In Cohort 3, a recovered donor had either two negative PCRs, clearance, or symptom resolution. The chain couples TRBV4-2 to TRBJ1-6; 8 bases are a match to TRBD1. This TCR was recovered from a woman aged 45 to 65 who had recovered from COVID-19. Sequences were obtained from PBMCs or T cells enriched from blood (not recorded which). CDR3 DNA sequence: TGTGCCAGCAGCCAAGGGACAGGGAGCTCCTATAATTCACCCCTCCACTTT. Its translation: CASSQGTGSSYNSPLHF.